What follows are 18 T cell receptor beta chains derived from one specimen sequenced in a study of T cells in Graves' hyperthyroidism and ophthalmopathy (dated by TCRdb to the late 2010s). Library method: multiplex PCR. Instrument used: Illumina HiSeq 2000. TCR beta CDR3 regions were amplified from RNA transcripts. A first-round RT-PCR of the TCR CDR3 used the HTBI primer set with the Qiagen OneStep RT-PCR kit. TCRdb handled the public reads itself, with Q25 trimming in fastp and clone calling in MiXCR, and kept productive beta chains. Duplicate CDR3 protein sequences are folded into a single record with the most common DNA and genes. This sample holds around 700,000 distinct CDR3 sequences; around 40% were observed only once. The top ten constitute roughly 31% of the sample. Sequencing was done on a sample of blood. Source of these receptors: a woman in her thirties or forties with Graves' hyperthyroidism.

This clonotype was detected a few times. The chain combines TRBV10-2 with TRBJ1-2; D possibly corresponds to TRBD1 (5 bases). V lost 7 bases and J 6 bases, leaving 18 bases between the germline ends. The CDR3 loop spans 14 amino acids. Germline CDR1 WSHSY, CDR2 SAAADI. The CDR3 is CASINVQGSNGYTF. CDR3 nucleotide sequence: TGCGCCAGCATAAATGTTCAGGGTAGTAATGGCTACACCTTC.

Worth noting for this clonotype: This sequence may be a read error, since a much larger clone differs from it by one base. The chain employs TRBV9 and TRBJ1-2, with D tentatively TRBD1 (5 bases). Germline CDR1 SGDLS, CDR2 YYNGEE. CDR3 size: 15 residues. CDR3 protein: CASSTTGRGNSGYTF. CDR3 sequence (DNA): TGTGCCAGCAGCACAACGGGACGGGGTAACTCTGGCTACACCTTC.

The chain joins TRBV19 to TRBJ1-2, with 9 positions matching TRBD1. The J segment lost 7 bases and the V segment lost 7 bases, leaving 7 bases of the junction unmatched. Germline V gene sequence: CDR1 LNHDA, CDR2 SQIVND (reference sequence). The CDR3 loop spans 13 amino acids. The CDR3 nucleotides read TGTGCCAGTAAGGAACAGGGGGCCGGTGGCTACACCTTC. Protein product: CASKEQGAGGYTF.

The sample holds a few counts of this clonotype. V usage is TRBV9 and J usage is TRBJ1-4; 9 nucleotides agree with TRBD1. The germline gives CDR1 SGDLS, CDR2 YYNGEE. The length of the CDR3 is 15 residues. The junction had 8 bases not matched to a gene; V was cut back by 3 bases and J by 8 bases. This chain's CDR3 is CASSAPQGAREKLFF. DNA of the CDR3: TGTGCCAGCAGCGCTCCACAGGGGGCTCGAGAAAAACTGTTTTTT.

Concerning this clonotype: A single base separates this from a much larger clone, so it may be a read error. The chain is built from TRBV10-3 and TRBJ1-6; maybe TRBD1 (5 bases). The CDR3 is 14 amino acids. Trimming removed 10 bases at V and 8 bases at J, with 18 bases between. The germline gives CDR1 ENHRY, CDR2 SYGVKD. CDR3 region: CATWQGREDSPLHF. CDR3 bases: TGTGCCACCTGGCAAGGCAGGGAAGATTCACCCCTCCACTTT.

This clonotype was observed at least ten times. DNA for the CDR3: TGCAGTGCTTGGGACAGACCGGCAGCTTTCTTT. Protein product: CSAWDRPAAFF. The rearrangement links TRBV20-1 to TRBJ1-1, with 7 bases aligning to TRBD1. Germline trimming cut 5 bases from V and 10 bases from J; bases unmatched to any gene: 7. The CDR3 is 11 residues long. Looked up from germline, CDR1 is DFQATT and CDR2 is SNEGSKA (reference sequence).

This clonotype was observed a single time. J is TRBJ1-2 and V is TRBV29-1, with 9 bases aligning to TRBD1. The V gene's germline CDR1 is SQVTM and CDR2 ANQGSEA. This CDR3 spans 15 amino acids. V dropped 0 bases and J dropped 3; count of bases not matched to a gene: 5. CDR3 sequence: CSVEEDGTGHYGYTF. In DNA form, the CDR3 reads TGCAGCGTTGAAGAGGATGGGACAGGGCACTATGGCTACACCTTC.

The chain is built from TRBV5-1 and TRBJ2-5, with 12 bases that match TRBD2. The V gene's germline CDR1 is SGHRS and CDR2 YFSETQ. V was clipped by 0 bases and J by 11 bases; unmatched bases: 17. CDR3 length: 18 residues. CDR3 sequence: CASSLASTSGGSTDTQYF. The CDR3 DNA reads TGCGCCAGCAGCTTGGCCTCGACTAGCGGGGGAAGCACAGATACGCAGTACTTC.

This clonotype occurred a few times. The chain couples TRBV28 to TRBJ2-7; D unclear. Per germline, CDR1 MDHEN and CDR2 SYDVKM. This CDR3 is built from 11 residues. V gave up 8 bases and J gave up 4 bases, with 9 bases separating them. CDR3 sequence: CASGPQYEQYF. CDR3 nucleotide sequence: TGTGCCAGCGGGCCGCAATACGAGCAGTACTTC. Full variable domain (outside the CDR3, taken from reference TRBV28 and TRBJ2-7): DVKVTQSSRYLVKRTGEKVFLECVQDMDHENMFWYRQDPGLGLRLIYFSYDVKMKEKGDIPEGYSVSREKKERFSLILESASTNQTSMYLCASGPQYEQYFGPGTRLTVT.

This chain connects TRBV20-1 to TRBJ2-3; the match to TRBD2 covers 7 bases. The germline V gene has CDR1 DFQATT and CDR2 SNEGSKA (reference sequence). The ends lost 2 bases at V and 1 base at J; junction bases unmatched: 6. This CDR3 has 15 amino acids. The CDR3 protein is CSARLAVTGTDTQYF. The CDR3 nucleotides are TGCAGTGCTAGACTAGCGGTTACAGGCACAGATACGCAGTATTTT.

The V gene is TRBV6-5, the J gene TRBJ2-5; 7 bases align to TRBD2. The V and J ends lost 6 bases and 4 bases, in that order; junction bases with no gene match: 8. This CDR3 has 14 amino acids. Germline values: CDR1 MNHEY, CDR2 SVGAGI. CDR3 in DNA: TGTGCCAGCAGCCTCAACCCGGGGGGAGAGACCCAGTACTTC. Residues: CASSLNPGGETQYF.

This clonotype has only a few counts. V and J are TRBV7-2 and TRBJ2-7, with D hard to call. The V end lost 8 bases, the J end lost 4 bases, and 9 bases lay between the germline ends. The CDR3 has 11 residues. Germline values: CDR1 SGHTA, CDR2 FQGNSA. CDR3: CASGFRYEQYF. The CDR3 nucleotides are TGTGCCAGCGGGTTTAGATACGAGCAGTACTTC. The variable domain in full, with the rest retrieved from reference TRBV7-2 and TRBJ2-7, is GAGVSQSPSNKVTEKGKDVELRCDPISGHTALYWYRQSLGQGLEFLIYFQGNSAPDKSGLPSDRFSAERTGGSVSTLTIQRTQQEDSAVYLCASGFRYEQYFGPGTRLTVT.

This clonotype was picked up many times. The chain couples TRBV29-1 to TRBJ2-7, with D perhaps matching TRBD1 (6 bases). This CDR3 contains 13 residues. Germline V CDR1 and CDR2: SQVTM, ANQGSEA. V was pared by 6 bases and J by 2 bases, with 14 bases between. The CDR3 DNA reads as TGCAGCGTGAGGAGGACAGACACCTACGAGCAGTACTTC. It specifies CSVRRTDTYEQYF.

This clonotype was seen at least ten times. The chain employs TRBV5-1 and TRBJ1-5; D gene uncertain. The CDR3 covers 14 residues. Trimming removed 0 bases at V and 6 bases at J, with 10 bases between. CDR1 and CDR2 from the germline V gene are SGHRS and YFSETQ. CDR3 sequence: CASSLEASGQPQHF. CDR3 DNA: TGCGCCAGCAGCTTGGAAGCCAGCGGTCAGCCCCAGCATTTT.

The DNA for the CDR3 is TGCAGTCGGGACGTGTACACTGAAGCTTTCTTT. As protein: CSRDVYTEAFF. The J gene is TRBJ1-1, the V gene TRBV29-1; weak D call: TRBD1 (5 bases). The CDR3 contains 11 residues. Looked up from germline, CDR1 is SQVTM and CDR2 is ANQGSEA.

The gene calls are TRBV28 and TRBJ2-5; tentatively, D is TRBD1 (6 bases). The V end was cut by 1 base, the J end by 3 bases, with 15 bases between. Germline CDR1 MDHEN, CDR2 SYDVKM. The CDR3 has 16 residues. CDR3 protein: CASSLSAAAGEETQYF. The CDR3 bases are TGTGCCAGCAGTTTATCCGCCGCAGCAGGGGAAGAGACCCAGTACTTC. Filled out from reference TRBV28 and TRBJ2-5, the complete variable domain reads DVKVTQSSRYLVKRTGEKVFLECVQDMDHENMFWYRQDPGLGLRLIYFSYDVKMKEKGDIPEGYSVSREKKERFSLILESASTNQTSMYLCASSLSAAAGEETQYFGPGTRLLVL.

In this sample, this clonotype turned up a few times. The genes are TRBV29-1 and TRBJ2-7; 7 bases agree with TRBD2. CDR1 and CDR2 from the germline V gene are SQVTM and ANQGSEA. The CDR3 is 13 amino acids. V shed 2 bases, J shed 2 bases, and the junction held 3 bases outside the gene matches. The CDR3 region is CSVESSGAYEQYF. CDR3 coding DNA: TGCAGCGTTGAATCTAGCGGCGCCTACGAGCAGTACTTC.

This clonotype was counted at least ten times. The CDR3 loop reads CASSSPLDVNTEAFF. The DNA for the CDR3 is TGTGCCAGCAGTTCACCTCTCGACGTGAACACTGAAGCTTTCTTT. The rearrangement uses TRBV6-5 and TRBJ1-1; D unresolved. Germline V gives CDR1 MNHEY, CDR2 SVGAGI. The CDR3 covers 15 residues. Trimming took off 4 bases at V and 0 bases at J, with 12 bases between the two ends.